This entry describes one T cell receptor beta chain. Antigen specificity is unknown. V was pared by 0 bases and J by 3 bases, with 3 bases of the junction left unmatched. Looked up from germline, CDR1 is SGHRS and CDR2 is YFSETQ. The CDR3 spans 14 residues. The data were produced by immunoSEQ multiplex PCR, yet TCRdb's version contains in-frame clones alone and is incomplete. The sample has 70,000 to 75,000 clones, around 80% seen once; the top ten hold more than 4.5%. These data belong to a study of OX40 agonist ivuxolimab in advanced cancers. Study-wide findings and caveats: CD4+ and CD8+ T cells in blood underwent clonal expansion by week 6 at 0.1 to 3.0 mg/kg. Individuals who were partial responders at 0.1-3.0 mg/kg had clonal expansion that ranked among the lowest.

This receptor was taken from an adult with an advanced solid tumor such as melanoma, head and neck, liver or kidney cancer. The chain is built from TRBV5-1 and TRBJ2-7; 7 bases align to TRBD1. The material sequenced was CD4+ or CD8+ T cells sorted from blood, taken in a trial of the OX40 agonist ivuxolimab. DNA for the CDR3: TGCGCCAGCAGCTTGGGGACAGGAGGCTACGAGCAGTACTTC. Protein sequence: CASSLGTGGYEQYF.